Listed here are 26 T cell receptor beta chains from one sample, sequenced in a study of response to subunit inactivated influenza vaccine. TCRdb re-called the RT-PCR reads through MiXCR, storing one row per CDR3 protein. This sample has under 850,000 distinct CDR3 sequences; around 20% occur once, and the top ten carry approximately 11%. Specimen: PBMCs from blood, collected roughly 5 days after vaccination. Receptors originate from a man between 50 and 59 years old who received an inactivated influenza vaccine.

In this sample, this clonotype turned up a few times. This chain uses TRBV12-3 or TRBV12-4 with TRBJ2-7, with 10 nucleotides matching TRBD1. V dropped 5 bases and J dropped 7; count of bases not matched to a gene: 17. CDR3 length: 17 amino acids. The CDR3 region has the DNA TGTGCCAGCAGTCCCCGTCTGTCGGGACAGGGGCATGGGGAGCAGTACTTC. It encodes CASSPRLSGQGHGEQYF.

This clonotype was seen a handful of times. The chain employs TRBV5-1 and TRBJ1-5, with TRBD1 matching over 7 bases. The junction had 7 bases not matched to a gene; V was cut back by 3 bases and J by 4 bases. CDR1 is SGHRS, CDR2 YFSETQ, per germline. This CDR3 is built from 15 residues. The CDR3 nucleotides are TGCGCCAGCAGCTCGGGGGACAGACCTAATCAGCCCCAGCATTTT. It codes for CASSSGDRPNQPQHF.

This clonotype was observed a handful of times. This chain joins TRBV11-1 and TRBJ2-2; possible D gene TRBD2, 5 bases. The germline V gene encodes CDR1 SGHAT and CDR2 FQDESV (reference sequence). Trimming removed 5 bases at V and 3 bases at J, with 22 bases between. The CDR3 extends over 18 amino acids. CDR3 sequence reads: CASSQQTEGHGDTGELFF. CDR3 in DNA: TGTGCCAGCAGCCAGCAGACTGAGGGCCACGGTGACACCGGGGAGCTGTTTTTT.

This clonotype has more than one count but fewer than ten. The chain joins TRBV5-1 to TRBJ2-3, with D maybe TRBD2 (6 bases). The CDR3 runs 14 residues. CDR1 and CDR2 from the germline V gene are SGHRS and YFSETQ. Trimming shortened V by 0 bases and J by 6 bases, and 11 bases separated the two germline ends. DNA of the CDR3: TGCGCCAGCAGCTTGGGTTCTCGGGGGGATACGCAGTATTTT. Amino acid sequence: CASSLGSRGDTQYF.

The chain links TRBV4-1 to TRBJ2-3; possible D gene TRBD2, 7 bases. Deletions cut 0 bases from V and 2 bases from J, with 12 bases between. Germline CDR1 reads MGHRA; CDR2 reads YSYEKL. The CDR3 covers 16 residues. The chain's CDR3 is CASSQDRGAATDTQYF. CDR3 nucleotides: TGCGCCAGCAGCCAAGATCGGGGGGCAGCCACAGATACGCAGTATTTT.

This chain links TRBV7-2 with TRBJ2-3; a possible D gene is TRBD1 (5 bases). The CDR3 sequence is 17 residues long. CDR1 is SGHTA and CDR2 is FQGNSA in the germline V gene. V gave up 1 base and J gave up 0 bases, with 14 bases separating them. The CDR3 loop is CASSLGVTGASTDTQYF. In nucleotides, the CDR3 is TGTGCCAGCAGCTTAGGGGTAACAGGAGCCAGCACAGATACGCAGTATTTT.

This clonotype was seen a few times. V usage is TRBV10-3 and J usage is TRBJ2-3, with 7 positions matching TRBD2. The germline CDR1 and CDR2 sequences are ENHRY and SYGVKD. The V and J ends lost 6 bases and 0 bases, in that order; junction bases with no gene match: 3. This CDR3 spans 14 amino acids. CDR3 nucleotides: TGTGCCATCAGAGCGGGGTCTAGCACAGATACGCAGTATTTT. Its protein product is CAIRAGSSTDTQYF.

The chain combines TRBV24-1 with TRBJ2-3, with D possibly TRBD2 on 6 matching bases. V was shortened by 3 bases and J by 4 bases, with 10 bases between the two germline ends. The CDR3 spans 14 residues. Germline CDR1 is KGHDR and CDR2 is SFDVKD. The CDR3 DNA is TGTGCCACCAGTGATCCAGCGGGCCCAGATACGCAGTATTTT. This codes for CATSDPAGPDTQYF.

CDR3 in DNA: TGTGCCAGCAGTGAAGCAACTAGGCGTGGTGAGCAGTTCTTC. Amino acids: CASSEATRRGEQFF. This rearrangement joins TRBV2 to TRBJ2-1; weak D call: TRBD2 (5 bases). The CDR3 runs 14 residues. V was trimmed by 0 bases and J by 9 bases, leaving 12 bases between them. Germline V gives CDR1 SNHLY, CDR2 FYNNEI.

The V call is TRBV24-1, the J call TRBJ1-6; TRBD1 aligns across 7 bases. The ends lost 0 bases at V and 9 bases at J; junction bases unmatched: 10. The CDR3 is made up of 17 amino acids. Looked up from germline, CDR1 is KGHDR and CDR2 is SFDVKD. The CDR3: CATSDLRGTEVGSPLHF. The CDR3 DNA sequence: TGTGCCACCAGTGATTTGCGCGGGACAGAGGTTGGTTCACCCCTCCACTTT.

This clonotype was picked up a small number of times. As DNA, the CDR3 is TGTGCCAGCAGCCACGGGACTAGCGCGTACAATGAGCAGTTCTTC. Its protein is CASSHGTSAYNEQFF. This chain links TRBV7-2 with TRBJ2-1; TRBD2 agrees at 10 bases. V was clipped by 5 bases and J by 4 bases; unmatched bases: 5. The CDR3 has 15 amino acids. The germline V gene has CDR1 SGHTA and CDR2 FQGNSA.

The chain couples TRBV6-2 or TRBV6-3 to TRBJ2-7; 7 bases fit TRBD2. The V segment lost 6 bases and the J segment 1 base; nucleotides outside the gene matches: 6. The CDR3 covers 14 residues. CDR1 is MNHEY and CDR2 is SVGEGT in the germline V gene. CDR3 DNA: TGTGCCAGCAGCAGAACAGCGGGGTCCTACGAGCAGTACTTC. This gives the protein CASSRTAGSYEQYF.

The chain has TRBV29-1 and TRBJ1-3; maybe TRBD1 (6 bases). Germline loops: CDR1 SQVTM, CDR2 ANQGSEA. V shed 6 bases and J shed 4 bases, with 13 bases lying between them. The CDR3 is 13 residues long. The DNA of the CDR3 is TGCAGCGTCGGAACAGGGTTAGGAAACACCATATATTTT. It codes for CSVGTGLGNTIYF.

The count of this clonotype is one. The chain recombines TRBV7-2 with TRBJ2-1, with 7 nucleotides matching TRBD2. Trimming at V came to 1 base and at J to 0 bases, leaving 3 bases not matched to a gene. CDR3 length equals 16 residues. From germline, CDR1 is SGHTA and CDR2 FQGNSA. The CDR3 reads CASSLDASGSYNEQFF. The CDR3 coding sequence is TGTGCCAGCAGCTTAGATGCTAGCGGCTCCTACAATGAGCAGTTCTTC.

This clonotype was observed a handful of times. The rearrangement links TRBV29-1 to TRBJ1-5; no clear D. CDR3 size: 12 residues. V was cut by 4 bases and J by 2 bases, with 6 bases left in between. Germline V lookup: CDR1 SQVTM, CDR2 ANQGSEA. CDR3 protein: CSVALGNQPQHF. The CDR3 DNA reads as TGCAGCGTTGCGTTGGGCAATCAGCCCCAGCATTTT.

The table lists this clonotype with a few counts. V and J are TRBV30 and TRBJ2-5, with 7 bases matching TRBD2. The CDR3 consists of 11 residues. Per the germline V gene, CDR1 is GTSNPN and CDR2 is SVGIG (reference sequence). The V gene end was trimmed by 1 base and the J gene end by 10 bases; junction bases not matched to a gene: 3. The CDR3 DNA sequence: TGTGCCTGGAGTGCTCGGGACTACCAGTACTTC. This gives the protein CAWSARDYQYF. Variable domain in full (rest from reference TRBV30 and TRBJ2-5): SQTIHQWPATLVQPVGSPLSLECTVEGTSNPNLYWYRQAAGRGLQLLFYSVGIGQISSEVPQNLSASRPQDRQFILSSKKLLLSDSGFYLCAWSARDYQYFGPGTRLLVL.

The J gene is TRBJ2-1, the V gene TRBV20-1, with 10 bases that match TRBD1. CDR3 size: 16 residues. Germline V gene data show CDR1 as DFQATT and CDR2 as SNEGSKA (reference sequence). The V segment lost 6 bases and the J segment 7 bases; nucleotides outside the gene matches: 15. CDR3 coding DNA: TGCAGTGCCCACCGACCGGGACAGGGGATTCTTAATGAGCAGTTCTTC. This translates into CSAHRPGQGILNEQFF.

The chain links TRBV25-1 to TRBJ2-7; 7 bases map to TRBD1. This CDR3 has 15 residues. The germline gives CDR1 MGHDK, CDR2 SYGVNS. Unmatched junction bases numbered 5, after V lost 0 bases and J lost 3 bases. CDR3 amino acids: CASSEYPDRDYEQYF. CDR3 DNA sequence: TGTGCCAGCAGTGAATACCCCGACAGGGACTACGAGCAGTACTTC.

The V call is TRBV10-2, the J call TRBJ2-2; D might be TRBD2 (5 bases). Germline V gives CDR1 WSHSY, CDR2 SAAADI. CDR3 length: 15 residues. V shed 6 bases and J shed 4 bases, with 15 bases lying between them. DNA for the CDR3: TGCGCCAGCAGCCCCGGGAATGGCGCCACCGGGGAGCTGTTTTTT. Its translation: CASSPGNGATGELFF.

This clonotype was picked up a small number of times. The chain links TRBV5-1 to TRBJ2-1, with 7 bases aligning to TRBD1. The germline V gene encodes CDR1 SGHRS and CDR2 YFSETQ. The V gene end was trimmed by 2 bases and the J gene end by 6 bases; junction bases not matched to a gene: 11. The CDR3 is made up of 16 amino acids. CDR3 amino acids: CASSFAPGQLRNEQFF. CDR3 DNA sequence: TGCGCCAGCAGCTTTGCCCCGGGACAGCTTCGCAATGAGCAGTTCTTC. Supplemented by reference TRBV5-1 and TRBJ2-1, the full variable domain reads KAGVTQTPRYLIKTRGQQVTLSCSPISGHRSVSWYQQTPGQGLQFLFEYFSETQRNKGNFPGRFSGRQFSNSRSEMNVSTLELGDSALYLCASSFAPGQLRNEQFFGPGTRLTVL.

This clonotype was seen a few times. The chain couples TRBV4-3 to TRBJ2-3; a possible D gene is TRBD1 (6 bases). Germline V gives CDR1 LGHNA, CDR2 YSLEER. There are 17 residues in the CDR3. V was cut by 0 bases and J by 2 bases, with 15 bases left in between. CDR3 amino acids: CASSQDLRTVYTDTQYF. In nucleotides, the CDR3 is TGCGCCAGCAGCCAAGATCTGAGGACAGTCTACACAGATACGCAGTATTTT.

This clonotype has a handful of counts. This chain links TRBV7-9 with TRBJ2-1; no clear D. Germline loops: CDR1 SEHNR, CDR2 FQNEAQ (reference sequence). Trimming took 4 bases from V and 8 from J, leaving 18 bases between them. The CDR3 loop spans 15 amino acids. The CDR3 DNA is TGTGCCAGCAGCTCACCCGGGCGTAGTATAGATGAGCAGTTCTTC. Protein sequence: CASSSPGRSIDEQFF. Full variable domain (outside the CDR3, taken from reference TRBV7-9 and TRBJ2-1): DTGVSQNPRHKITKRGQNVTFRCDPISEHNRLYWYRQTLGQGPEFLTYFQNEAQLEKSRLLSDRFSAERPKGSFSTLEIQRTEQGDSAMYLCASSSPGRSIDEQFFGPGTRLTVL.

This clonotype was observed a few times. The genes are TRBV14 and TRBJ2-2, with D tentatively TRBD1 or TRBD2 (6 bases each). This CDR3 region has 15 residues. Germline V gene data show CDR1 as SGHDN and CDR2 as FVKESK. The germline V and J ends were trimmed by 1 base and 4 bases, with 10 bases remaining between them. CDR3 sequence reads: CASSQVGGSTGELFF. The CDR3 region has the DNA TGTGCCAGCAGCCAAGTAGGGGGGAGCACCGGGGAGCTGTTTTTT.

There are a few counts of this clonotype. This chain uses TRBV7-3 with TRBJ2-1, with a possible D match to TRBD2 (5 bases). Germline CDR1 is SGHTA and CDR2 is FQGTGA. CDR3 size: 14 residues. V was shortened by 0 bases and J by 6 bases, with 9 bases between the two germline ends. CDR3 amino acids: CASSLTAGGNEQFF. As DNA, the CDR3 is TGTGCCAGCAGCTTAACGGCAGGAGGCAATGAGCAGTTCTTC.

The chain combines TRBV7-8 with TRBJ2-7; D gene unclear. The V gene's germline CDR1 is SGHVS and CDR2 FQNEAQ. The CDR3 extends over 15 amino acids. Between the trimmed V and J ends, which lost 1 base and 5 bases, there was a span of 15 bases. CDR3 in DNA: TGTGCCAGCAGCTTAGGTGCCACTTGGGGAAACGAGCAGTACTTC. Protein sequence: CASSLGATWGNEQYF. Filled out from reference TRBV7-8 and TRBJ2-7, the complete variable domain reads GAGVSQSPRYKVAKRGQDVALRCDPISGHVSLFWYQQALGQGPEFLTYFQNEAQLDKSGLPSDRFFAERPEGSVSTLKIQRTQQEDSAVYLCASSLGATWGNEQYFGPGTRLTVT.

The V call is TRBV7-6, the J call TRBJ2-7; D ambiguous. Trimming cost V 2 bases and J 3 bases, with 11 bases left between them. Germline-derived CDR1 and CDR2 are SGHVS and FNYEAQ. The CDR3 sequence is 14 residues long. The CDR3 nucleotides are TGTGCCAGCAGCTTAATGAGAGCAGACTACGAGCAGTACTTC. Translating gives CASSLMRADYEQYF.